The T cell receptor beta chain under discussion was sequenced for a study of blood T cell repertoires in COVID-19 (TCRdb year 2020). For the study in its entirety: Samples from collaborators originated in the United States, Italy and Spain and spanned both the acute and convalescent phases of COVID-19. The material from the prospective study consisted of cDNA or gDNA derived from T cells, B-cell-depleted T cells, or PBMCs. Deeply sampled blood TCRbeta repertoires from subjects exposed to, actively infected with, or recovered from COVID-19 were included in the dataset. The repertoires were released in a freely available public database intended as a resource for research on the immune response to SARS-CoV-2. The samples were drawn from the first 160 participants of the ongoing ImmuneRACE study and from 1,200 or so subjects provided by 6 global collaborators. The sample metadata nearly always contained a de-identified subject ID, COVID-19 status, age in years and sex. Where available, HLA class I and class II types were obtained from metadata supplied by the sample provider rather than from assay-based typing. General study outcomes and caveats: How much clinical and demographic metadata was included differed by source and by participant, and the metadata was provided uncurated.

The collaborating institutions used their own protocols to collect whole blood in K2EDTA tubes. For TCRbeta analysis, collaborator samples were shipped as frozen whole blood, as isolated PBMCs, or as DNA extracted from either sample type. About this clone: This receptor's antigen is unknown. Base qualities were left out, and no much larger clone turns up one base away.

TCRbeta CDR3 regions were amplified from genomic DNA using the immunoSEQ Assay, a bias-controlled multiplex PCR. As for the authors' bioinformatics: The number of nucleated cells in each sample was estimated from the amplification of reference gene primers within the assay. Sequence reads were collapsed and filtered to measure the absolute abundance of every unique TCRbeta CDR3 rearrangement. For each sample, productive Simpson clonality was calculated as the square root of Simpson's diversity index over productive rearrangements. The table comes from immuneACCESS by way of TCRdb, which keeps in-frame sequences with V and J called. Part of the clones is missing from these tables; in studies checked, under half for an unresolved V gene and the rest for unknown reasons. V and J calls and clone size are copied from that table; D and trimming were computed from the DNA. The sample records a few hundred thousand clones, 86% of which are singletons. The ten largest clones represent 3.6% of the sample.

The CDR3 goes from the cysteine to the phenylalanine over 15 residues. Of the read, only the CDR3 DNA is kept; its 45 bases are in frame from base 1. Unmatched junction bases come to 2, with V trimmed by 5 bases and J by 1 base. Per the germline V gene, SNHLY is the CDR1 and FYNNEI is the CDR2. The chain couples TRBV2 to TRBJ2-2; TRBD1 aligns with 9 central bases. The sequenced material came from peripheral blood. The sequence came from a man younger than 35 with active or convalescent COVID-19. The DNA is TGTGCCAGCAGTTCGGGACAGGGGAACACCGGGGAGCTGTTTTTT. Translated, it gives CASSSGQGNTGELFF. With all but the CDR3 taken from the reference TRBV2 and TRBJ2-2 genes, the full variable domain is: EPEVTQTPSHQVTQMGQEVILRCVPISNHLYFYWYRQILGQKVEFLVSFYNNEISEKSEIFDDQFSVERPDGSNFTLKIRSTKLEDSAMYFCASSSGQGNTGELFFGEGSRLTVL.